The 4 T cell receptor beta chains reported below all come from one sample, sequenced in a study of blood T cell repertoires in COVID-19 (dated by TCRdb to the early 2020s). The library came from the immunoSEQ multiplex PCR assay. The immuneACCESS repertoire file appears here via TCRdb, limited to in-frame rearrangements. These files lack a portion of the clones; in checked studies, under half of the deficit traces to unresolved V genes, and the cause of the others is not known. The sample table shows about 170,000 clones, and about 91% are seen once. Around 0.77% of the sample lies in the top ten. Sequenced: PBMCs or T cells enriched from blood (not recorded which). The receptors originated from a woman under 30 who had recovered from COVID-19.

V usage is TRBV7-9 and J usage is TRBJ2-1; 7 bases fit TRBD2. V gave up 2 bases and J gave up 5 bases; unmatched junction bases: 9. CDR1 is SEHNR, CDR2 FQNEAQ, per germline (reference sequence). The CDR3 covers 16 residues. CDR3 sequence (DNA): TGTGCCAGCAGCTTACATCGGGACTACCAACACAATGAGCAGTTCTTC. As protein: CASSLHRDYQHNEQFF.

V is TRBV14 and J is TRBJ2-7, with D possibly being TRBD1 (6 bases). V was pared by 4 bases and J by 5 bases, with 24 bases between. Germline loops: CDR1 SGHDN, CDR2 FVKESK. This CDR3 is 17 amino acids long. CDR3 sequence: CASSLSPGVTFRDEQYF. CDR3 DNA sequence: TGTGCCAGCAGCCTAAGCCCAGGGGTTACCTTTAGGGACGAGCAGTACTTC.

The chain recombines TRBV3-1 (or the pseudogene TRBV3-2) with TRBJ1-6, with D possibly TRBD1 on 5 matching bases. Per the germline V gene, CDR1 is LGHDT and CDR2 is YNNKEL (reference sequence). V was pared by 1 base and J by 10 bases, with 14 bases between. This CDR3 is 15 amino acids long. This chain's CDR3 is CASSQAVQGQSPLHF. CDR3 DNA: TGTGCCAGCAGCCAAGCCGTGCAGGGTCAATCACCCCTCCACTTT.

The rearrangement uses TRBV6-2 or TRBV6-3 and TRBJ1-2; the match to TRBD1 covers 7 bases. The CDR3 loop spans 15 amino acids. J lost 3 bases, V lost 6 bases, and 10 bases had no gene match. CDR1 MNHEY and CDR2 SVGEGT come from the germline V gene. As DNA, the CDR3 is TGTGCCAGCAGCCCCTCGGACAGGCCCCACTATGGCTACACCTTC. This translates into CASSPSDRPHYGYTF.